A selection of T cell receptor beta chains follows, all from one sample in a study of blood T cell repertoires in COVID-19. Libraries were prepared by immunoSEQ multiplex PCR; TCRdb keeps only in-frame clonotypes and omits some of them. The table includes a few hundred thousand clones, approximately 80% detected once. Material: peripheral blood. Source of these receptors: a woman younger than 30 with acute or convalescent COVID-19. Both conserved end residues are part of each CDR3. The order of the fields is J gene, V gene, CDR3 protein.

j_gene: TRBJ2-6; v_gene: TRBV5-1; CDR3aa: CASSWGQGASSGANVLTF
j_gene: TRBJ2-7; v_gene: TRBV2; CDR3aa: CASRRGGVETYEQYF
j_gene: TRBJ2-1; v_gene: TRBV5-1; CDR3aa: CASSRRGTSGSIEQFF
j_gene: TRBJ2-1; v_gene: TRBV18; CDR3aa: CASSPRNSGSHEQFF
j_gene: TRBJ1-3; v_gene: TRBV6-6; CDR3aa: CASGGRGSHSGNTIYF
j_gene: TRBJ2-3; v_gene: TRBV4-1; CDR3aa: CASSQSSGREADTQYF
j_gene: TRBJ2-1; v_gene: TRBV11-3; CDR3aa: CASSPSGVNEQFF
j_gene: TRBJ2-7; v_gene: TRBV11-3; CDR3aa: CASSPPTGVEQYF
j_gene: TRBJ1-1; v_gene: TRBV5-1; CDR3aa: CASSLGRPMNTEAFF
j_gene: TRBJ1-1; v_gene: TRBV13; CDR3aa: CASSLGTGGTEAFF
j_gene: TRBJ1-6; v_gene: TRBV7-9; CDR3aa: CASSRQDWNSPLHF
j_gene: TRBJ2-7; v_gene: TRBV4-3; CDR3aa: CASSQIITGFPTYEQYF
j_gene: TRBJ1-1; v_gene: TRBV14; CDR3aa: CASSQVAGAGTEAFF
j_gene: TRBJ1-3; v_gene: TRBV28; CDR3aa: CASSHDSSGNTIYF
j_gene: TRBJ1-4; v_gene: TRBV7-9; CDR3aa: CASSTGFEKLFF
j_gene: TRBJ2-7; v_gene: TRBV4-3; CDR3aa: CASSQGWGAYEQYF
j_gene: TRBJ1-1; v_gene: TRBV7-9; CDR3aa: CASKTNLNTEAFF
j_gene: TRBJ2-3; v_gene: TRBV6-2/TRBV6-3; CDR3aa: CASSHPRQGQDTQYF
j_gene: TRBJ1-6; v_gene: TRBV5-5; CDR3aa: CASSAREGSPLHF
j_gene: TRBJ1-6; v_gene: TRBV6-5; CDR3aa: CGGGLAENSPLHF
j_gene: TRBJ2-7; v_gene: TRBV15; CDR3aa: CATSRAGTGWAYEQYF
j_gene: TRBJ1-3; v_gene: TRBV5-1; CDR3aa: CASSLQGAGNTIYF
j_gene: TRBJ1-6; v_gene: TRBV27; CDR3aa: CASSVSILYNSPLHF
j_gene: TRBJ2-5; v_gene: TRBV10-3; CDR3aa: CAISESTEEETQYF
j_gene: TRBJ1-4; v_gene: TRBV5-6; CDR3aa: CASSLLGTGGLRREKLFF
j_gene: TRBJ2-7; v_gene: TRBV7-2; CDR3aa: CASSLARLAGGPYEQYF
j_gene: TRBJ2-3; v_gene: TRBV6-6; CDR3aa: CASSYSPYTDTQYF
j_gene: TRBJ1-5; v_gene: TRBV2; CDR3aa: CASRETNYSNQPQHF
j_gene: TRBJ2-1; v_gene: TRBV4-3; CDR3aa: CASSQQLAGVYLNEQFF
j_gene: TRBJ1-2; v_gene: TRBV27; CDR3aa: CASSQKDMNYGYTF
j_gene: TRBJ1-1; v_gene: TRBV7-8; CDR3aa: CASSPNAEAFF
j_gene: TRBJ1-2; v_gene: TRBV3-1/TRBV3-2; CDR3aa: CASSQDLTGTNYGYTF
j_gene: TRBJ2-7; v_gene: TRBV5-6; CDR3aa: CASSRGGTSGSYEQYF
j_gene: TRBJ1-5; v_gene: TRBV14; CDR3aa: CASSQGGQGAGVSNQPQHF
j_gene: TRBJ2-1; v_gene: TRBV10-3; CDR3aa: CAISHSGLAGDGEQFF
j_gene: TRBJ2-4; v_gene: TRBV30; CDR3aa: CAWSPTPAKNIQYF
j_gene: TRBJ2-7; v_gene: TRBV4-3; CDR3aa: CASSSRTGLLYF
j_gene: TRBJ2-5; v_gene: TRBV6-1; CDR3aa: CASSEGTSGNGETQYF
j_gene: TRBJ2-3; v_gene: TRBV12-5; CDR3aa: CANGPDSSSTDTQYF
j_gene: TRBJ2-7; v_gene: TRBV30; CDR3aa: CAWSASGYEQYF
j_gene: TRBJ2-3; v_gene: TRBV4-3; CDR3aa: CASSHPSGRPLITQYF
j_gene: TRBJ1-4; v_gene: TRBV5-5; CDR3aa: CASSLTGGWDEKLFF
j_gene: TRBJ2-1; v_gene: TRBV25-1; CDR3aa: CASSGSPTSGGQFF
j_gene: TRBJ1-1; v_gene: TRBV28; CDR3aa: CASSRIRGFGEAFF
j_gene: TRBJ1-6; v_gene: TRBV6-5; CDR3aa: CASSYSDSSPLHF
j_gene: TRBJ2-7; v_gene: TRBV6-2/TRBV6-3; CDR3aa: CASSYSMSLAESYEQYF
j_gene: TRBJ2-6; v_gene: TRBV5-1; CDR3aa: CASCQGQFFSGANVLTF
j_gene: TRBJ1-2; v_gene: TRBV6-5; CDR3aa: CASRAGTGPYGYTF
j_gene: TRBJ1-5; v_gene: TRBV25-1; CDR3aa: CASTEKNSNQPQHF
j_gene: TRBJ1-1; v_gene: TRBV30; CDR3aa: CAWSKGGTNTEAFF
j_gene: TRBJ2-2; v_gene: TRBV5-1; CDR3aa: CASSLGQTYTGELFF
j_gene: TRBJ2-2; v_gene: TRBV12-5; CDR3aa: CASGYEEAGELFF